A single TCR beta chain is shown here with its context. Patients with uncontrolled infections, other autoimmune diseases, pregnancy or lactation were excluded. Clinical symptoms, serum thyroxine and TRAb, thyroid ultrasound and orbital computed tomography were used for the diagnoses. RNA transcripts served as the template for amplifying TCR beta CDR3 regions. The primer set for the first-round RT-PCR of the TCR CDR3 was HTBI. TCRdb re-analysed the multiplex PCR reads in MiXCR, keeping a single row per CDR3 protein. The sample lists fewer than 850,000 distinct CDR3 sequences, 15% to 20% seen once, with less than 20% in the top ten. This entry comes from a study of T cells in Graves' hyperthyroidism and ophthalmopathy. J gave up 3 bases and V 5 bases, and 4 bases lay outside the gene matches. CDR3 length equals 13 residues. Germline CDR1 GTSNPN, CDR2 SVGIG (reference sequence).

The V call is TRBV30, the J call TRBJ1-5; TRBD1 matches at 7 bases. This clonotype was sampled from a man aged 45-60 years with Graves' hyperthyroidism. Sequencing was done on a sample of blood. For the CDR3, the DNA is TGTGCCTGGGGTGGACAGGCCAATCAGCCCCAGCATTTT. Amino acids: CAWGGQANQPQHF.